This section outlines one T cell receptor (beta chain) sequence together with its context. Its target is not known. Genomic DNA in a quantity of approximately 1.8 micrograms was derived from cryopreserved PBMCs for TCR beta libraries. The data belong to a study of cytotoxic CD8 clonotypes in ibrutinib-treated CLL. Study-level background: Samples yielded averages of hundreds of thousands of productive templates and fewer than 100,000 productive rearrangements.

Produced via immunoSEQ multiplex PCR; TCRdb's table is partial and in-frame only. Of about 160,000 clones in the sample, more than 65% were seen once. Germline V lookup: CDR1 SGHRS, CDR2 YFSETQ. The ends were cut back, 6 bases at V and 0 bases at J, with 8 bases in the middle. The CDR3 runs to 13 residues. Study-wide results and limits: Clonality, elevated at ibrutinib response, dropped back toward baseline at progression. Against age-matched healthy donors, baseline clonality ran higher and tracked circulating CD8+ T-cell counts.

The origin of this receptor is a human donor with chronic lymphocytic leukemia. The V gene is TRBV5-1, the J gene TRBJ2-3; D ambiguous. The source was PBMCs, collected after 12 months of ibrutinib treatment. The CDR3 DNA reads TGCGCCAGCAAAGTAGTTAGCACAGATACGCAGTATTTT. It yields the protein CASKVVSTDTQYF.